This T cell receptor (beta chain) was observed in a study of blood T cell repertoires in COVID-19. Study information: Researchers got acute and convalescent COVID-19 samples from the United States, Italy and Spain. PBMCs, B-cell-depleted T cells, or T cells provided the cDNA or gDNA that made up the material.

Authors' data handling: Researchers report that nucleated cell counts were estimated from reference gene primer amplification. Data came from immunoSEQ multiplex PCR; TCRdb stores just in-frame clones and leaves some out. The DNA was the basis for D and trimming; V, J and clone size are from that table. The data contain roughly 120,000 clones, almost 85% of them seen just once; the ten biggest clones take up around 7.6%. Germline V lookup: CDR1 ENHRY, CDR2 SYGVKD. The V end lost 4 bases, the J end lost 3 bases, and 16 bases lay between the germline ends. This CDR3 is 15 amino acids long. The sequence derives from a man aged 70-80 years with active or convalescent COVID-19. Sequencing was performed on peripheral blood. The rearrangement joins TRBV10-3 to TRBJ2-7; TRBD1 is a possible D gene (5 bases). The CDR3 sequence: CAISGTKDKNYEQYF. The DNA for the CDR3 is TGTGCCATCAGTGGGACGAAGGACAAGAACTACGAGCAGTACTTC.